This T cell receptor beta chain was identified in a study of technical replicates of blood from a handful of donors. V was clipped by 6 bases and J by 2 bases, with 14 bases between them. There are 15 residues in the CDR3. Germline V gene sequence: CDR1 MGHDK, CDR2 SYGVNS. The table came from immunoSEQ multiplex PCR; TCRdb's copy has only in-frame clones and leaves some out. Of about 75,000 clones in the sample, 85% to 95% are singletons; the top ten hold under 0.5%. The rearrangement joins TRBV25-1 to TRBJ2-1; D is possibly TRBD1 (5 bases). This clonotype was sampled from a human donor in good health. Sequenced: T cells isolated from PBMCs. The CDR3 reads CASSASLTAYNEQFF. DNA of the CDR3: TGTGCCAGCAGCGCATCCCTGACAGCCTACAATGAGCAGTTCTTC.